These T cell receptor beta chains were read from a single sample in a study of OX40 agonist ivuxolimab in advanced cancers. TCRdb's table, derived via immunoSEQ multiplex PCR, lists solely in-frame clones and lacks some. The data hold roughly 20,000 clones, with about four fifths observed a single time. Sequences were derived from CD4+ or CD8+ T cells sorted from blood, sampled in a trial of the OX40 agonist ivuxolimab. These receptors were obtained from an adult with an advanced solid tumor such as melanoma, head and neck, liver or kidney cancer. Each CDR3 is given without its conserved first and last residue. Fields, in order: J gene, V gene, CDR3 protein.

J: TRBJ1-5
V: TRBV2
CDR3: ASRDRYQPQH

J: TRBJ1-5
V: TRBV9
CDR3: ASSALTGDNQPQH

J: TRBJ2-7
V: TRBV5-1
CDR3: ASSLGPTGGTYEQY

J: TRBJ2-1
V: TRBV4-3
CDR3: ASSQVKGGYVGSWNEQF

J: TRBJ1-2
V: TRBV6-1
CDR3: ASSVRTTYGYT

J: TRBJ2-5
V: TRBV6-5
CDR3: ASSYSGLAGSETQY

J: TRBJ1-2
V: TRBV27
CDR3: ASSLSEGTSYYGYT

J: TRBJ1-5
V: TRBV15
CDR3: ATSRDRISTENSNQPQH

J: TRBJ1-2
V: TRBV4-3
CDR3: ASSQENTYGYT

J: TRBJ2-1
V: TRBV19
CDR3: ASTQGGNEQF

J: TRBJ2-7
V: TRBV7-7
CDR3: ASSLAISYEQY

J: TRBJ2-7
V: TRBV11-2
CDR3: ASSFSGSSYEQY

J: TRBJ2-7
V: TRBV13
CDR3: ASSSISYEQY

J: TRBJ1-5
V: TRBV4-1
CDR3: ASSQERGWPQH

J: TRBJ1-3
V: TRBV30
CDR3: AWTASGNTIY

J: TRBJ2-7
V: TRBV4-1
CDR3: ASSQGQLYEQY

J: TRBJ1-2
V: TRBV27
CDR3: ASSFLGDGRGYT

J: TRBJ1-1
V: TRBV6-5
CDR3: ASSYTGPNTEAF

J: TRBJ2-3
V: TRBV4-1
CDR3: ASSQDQGGSFTDTQY

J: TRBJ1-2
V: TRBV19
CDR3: ASSMTRSSYT

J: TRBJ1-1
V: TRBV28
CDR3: ASSYGGGPEAF

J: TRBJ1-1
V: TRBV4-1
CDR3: ASSQGLAANTEAF

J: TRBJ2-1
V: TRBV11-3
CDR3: ASSPPVGEQF

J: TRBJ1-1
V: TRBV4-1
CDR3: ASNPGPFNTEAF

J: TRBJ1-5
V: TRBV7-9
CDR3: ASSLSREVNQPQH

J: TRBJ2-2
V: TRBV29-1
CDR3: SVVVGGELF

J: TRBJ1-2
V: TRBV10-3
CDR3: AIGITAATNYGYT